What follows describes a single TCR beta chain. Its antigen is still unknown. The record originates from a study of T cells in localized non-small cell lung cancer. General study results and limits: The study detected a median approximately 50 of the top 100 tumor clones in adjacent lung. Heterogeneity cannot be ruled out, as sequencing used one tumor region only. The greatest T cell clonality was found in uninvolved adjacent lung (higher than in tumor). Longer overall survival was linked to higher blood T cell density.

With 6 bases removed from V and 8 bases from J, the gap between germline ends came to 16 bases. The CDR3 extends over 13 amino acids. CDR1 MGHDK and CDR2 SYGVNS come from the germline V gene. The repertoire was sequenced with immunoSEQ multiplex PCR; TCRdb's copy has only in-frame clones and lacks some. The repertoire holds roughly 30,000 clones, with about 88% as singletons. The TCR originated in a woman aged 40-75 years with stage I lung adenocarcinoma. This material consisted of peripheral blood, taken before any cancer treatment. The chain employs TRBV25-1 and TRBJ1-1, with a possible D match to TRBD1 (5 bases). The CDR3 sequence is CASRRGRVLEAFF. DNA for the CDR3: TGTGCCAGCAGACGGGGCAGGGTTTTGGAAGCTTTCTTT.